This TCR beta chain was identified in a study of blood T cell repertoires in COVID-19. As for the study in general: Both acute and convalescent COVID-19 samples were obtained from the United States, Italy and Spain.

The table came from immunoSEQ multiplex PCR; TCRdb's copy has only in-frame clones and leaves some out. The data contain 250,000 to 300,000 clones, 70% to 90% of them seen just once; the ten biggest clones take up approximately 5%. The receptor was isolated from a man aged 50-59 years with active or convalescent COVID-19. Sequencing was performed on peripheral blood.

CDR3 nucleotides: TGTGCCAGCAGCTTAGACGGGAGTCTCGACGAGCAGTACTTC. Its protein is CASSLDGSLDEQYF. The rearrangement links TRBV7-9 to TRBJ2-7; weak D call: TRBD2 (6 bases). V lost 1 base and J lost 5, with 12 bases in between. CDR3 length: 14 amino acids. Germline CDR1 is SEHNR and CDR2 is FQNEAQ (reference sequence).